One T cell receptor (beta chain) is described in this entry. Its antigen remains unknown. This sample was included in a study of cytomegalovirus exposure and HLA in healthy donors. Vbeta (60) and Jbeta (13) primers were used in the PCR. Libraries were prepared by immunoSEQ multiplex PCR; TCRdb keeps only in-frame clonotypes and omits some of them. The data hold nearly 200,000 clones, with 82% observed a single time. Whole-study findings and limits: Later analysis identified a missense DCLRE1C variant that was linked to TCR beta V- and J-gene trimming.

Germline-derived CDR1 and CDR2 are MNHEY and SVGAGI. V lost 6 bases, J lost 7 bases, and 13 bases lay in between. CDR3 size: 13 residues. Sequenced sample: PBMCs. This sequence originates from a boy younger than 10 in good health and CMV-seronegative. The chain links TRBV6-5 to TRBJ1-5; D might be TRBD1 (6 bases). The CDR3 loop is CASSSGVGQPQHF. The CDR3 region has the DNA TGTGCCAGCAGCTCAGGGGTGGGGCAGCCCCAGCATTTT.